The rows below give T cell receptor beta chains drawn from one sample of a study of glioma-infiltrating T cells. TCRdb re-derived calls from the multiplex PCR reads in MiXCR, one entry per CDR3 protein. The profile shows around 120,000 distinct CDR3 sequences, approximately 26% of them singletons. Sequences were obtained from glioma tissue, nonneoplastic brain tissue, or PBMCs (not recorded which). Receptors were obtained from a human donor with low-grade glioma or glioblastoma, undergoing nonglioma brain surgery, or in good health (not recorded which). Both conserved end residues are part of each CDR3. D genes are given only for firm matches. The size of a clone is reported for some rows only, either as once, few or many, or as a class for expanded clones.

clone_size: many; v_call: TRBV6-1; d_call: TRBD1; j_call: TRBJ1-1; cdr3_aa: CASRNRGLGTGGLNTEAFF; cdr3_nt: TGTGCCAGCAGGAATCGGGGTCTGGGGACAGGGGGCCTGAACACTGAAGCTTTCTTT
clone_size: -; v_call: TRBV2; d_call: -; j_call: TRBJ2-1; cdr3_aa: CAIPIYNEQFF; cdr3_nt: TGTGCCATCCCTATATACAATGAGCAGTTCTTC
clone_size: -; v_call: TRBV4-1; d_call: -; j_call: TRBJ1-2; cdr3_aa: CASSHRIQDSYGYTF; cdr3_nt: TGCGCCAGCAGCCACCGAATACAAGACAGTTATGGCTACACCTTC
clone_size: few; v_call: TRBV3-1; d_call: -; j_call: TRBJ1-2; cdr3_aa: CASSQGWGAYGYTF; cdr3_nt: TGTGCCAGCAGCCAAGGCTGGGGCGCCTATGGCTACACCTTC
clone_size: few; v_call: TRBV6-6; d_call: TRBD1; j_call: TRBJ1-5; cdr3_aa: CASSYSADRAGNQPQHF; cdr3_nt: TGTGCCAGCAGTTACTCCGCTGACAGGGCGGGCAATCAGCCCCAGCATTTT
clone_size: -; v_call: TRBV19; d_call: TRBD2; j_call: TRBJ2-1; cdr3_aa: CASSGRRGGNEQFF; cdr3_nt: TGTGCCAGTAGTGGCAGGCGGGGGGGCAATGAGCAGTTCTTC
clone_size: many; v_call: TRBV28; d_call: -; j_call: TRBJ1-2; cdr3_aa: CASSLGLNYGYTF; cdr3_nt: TGTGCCAGCAGTTTAGGGCTGAACTATGGCTACACCTTC
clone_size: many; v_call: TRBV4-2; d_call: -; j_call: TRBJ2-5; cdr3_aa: CASSARRGQETQYF; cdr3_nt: TGTGCCAGCAGCGCAAGGAGGGGCCAAGAGACCCAGTACTTC
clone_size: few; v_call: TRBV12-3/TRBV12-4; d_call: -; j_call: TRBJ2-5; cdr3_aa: CASSAGTQYF; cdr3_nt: TGTGCCAGCAGTGCCGGGACCCAGTACTTC
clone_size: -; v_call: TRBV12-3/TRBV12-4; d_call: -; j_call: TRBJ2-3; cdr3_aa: CASSLALVATTDTQYF; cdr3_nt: TGTGCCAGCAGTTTAGCCTTAGTAGCGACAACAGATACGCAGTATTTT
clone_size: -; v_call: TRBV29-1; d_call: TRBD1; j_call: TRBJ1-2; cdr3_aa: CSVVTGVSENTF; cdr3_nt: TGCAGCGTTGTAACAGGGGTCTCTGAGAATACCTTC
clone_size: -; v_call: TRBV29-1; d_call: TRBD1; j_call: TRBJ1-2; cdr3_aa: CSVGELRQGRGYTF; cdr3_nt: TGCAGCGTTGGTGAGCTAAGACAGGGCCGGGGCTACACCTTC
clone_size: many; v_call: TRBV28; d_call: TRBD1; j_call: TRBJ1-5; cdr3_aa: CASSPWDRARQPQHF; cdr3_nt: TGTGCCAGCAGTCCATGGGACAGGGCCCGTCAGCCCCAGCATTTT
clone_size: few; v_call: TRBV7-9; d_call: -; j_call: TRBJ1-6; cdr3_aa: CASSPGTYNSPLHF; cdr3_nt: TGTGCCAGCAGCCCCGGGACCTATAATTCACCCCTCCACTTT
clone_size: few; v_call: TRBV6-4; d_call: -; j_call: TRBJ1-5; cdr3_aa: CASSPQGLPNQPQHF; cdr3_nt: TGTGCCAGCAGTCCTCAAGGCTTACCGAATCAGCCCCAGCATTTT
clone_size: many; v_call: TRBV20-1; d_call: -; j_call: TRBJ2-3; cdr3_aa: CSARDPITDTQYF; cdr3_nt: TGCAGTGCTAGAGATCCCATCACAGATACGCAGTATTTT
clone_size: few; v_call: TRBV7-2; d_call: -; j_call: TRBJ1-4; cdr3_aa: CASNQGGTGNEKLFF; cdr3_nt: TGTGCCAGCAATCAGGGTGGTACAGGGAATGAAAAACTGTTTTTT
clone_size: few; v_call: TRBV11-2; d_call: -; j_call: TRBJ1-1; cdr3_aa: CASSLEGGTEAFF; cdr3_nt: TGTGCCAGCAGCTTAGAGGGTGGCACTGAAGCTTTCTTT
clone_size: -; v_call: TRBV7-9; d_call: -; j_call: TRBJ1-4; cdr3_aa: CASSPDGLHNEKLFF; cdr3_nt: TGTGCCAGCAGCCCAGATGGTCTGCACAATGAAAAACTGTTTTTT
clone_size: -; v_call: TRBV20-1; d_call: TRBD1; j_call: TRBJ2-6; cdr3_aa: CSARVFGWGQSSGANVLTF; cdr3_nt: TGCAGTGCTAGAGTTTTCGGGTGGGGACAGAGCTCTGGGGCCAACGTCCTGACTTTC